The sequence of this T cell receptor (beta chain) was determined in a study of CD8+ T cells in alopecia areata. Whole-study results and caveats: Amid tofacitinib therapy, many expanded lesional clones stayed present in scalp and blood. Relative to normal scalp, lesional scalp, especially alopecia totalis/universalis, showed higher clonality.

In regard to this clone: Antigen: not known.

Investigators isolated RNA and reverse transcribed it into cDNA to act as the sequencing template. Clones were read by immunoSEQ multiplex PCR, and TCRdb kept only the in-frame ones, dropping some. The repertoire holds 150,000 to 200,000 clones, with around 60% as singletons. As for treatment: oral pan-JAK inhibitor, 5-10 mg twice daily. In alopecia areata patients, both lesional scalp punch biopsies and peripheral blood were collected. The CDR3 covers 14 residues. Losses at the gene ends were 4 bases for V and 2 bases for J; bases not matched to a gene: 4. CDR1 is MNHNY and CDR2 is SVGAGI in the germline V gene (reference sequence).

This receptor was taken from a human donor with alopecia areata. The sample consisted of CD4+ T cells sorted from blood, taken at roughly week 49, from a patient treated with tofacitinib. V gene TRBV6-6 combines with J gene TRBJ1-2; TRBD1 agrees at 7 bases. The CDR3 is CASSFQQGNYGYTF. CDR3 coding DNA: TGTGCCAGCAGTTTCCAACAGGGGAACTATGGCTACACCTTC.